These 6 T cell receptor beta chains came from one sample sequenced in a study of cytomegalovirus exposure and HLA in healthy donors. In the PCR, 60 Vbeta and 13 Jbeta primers were used. The repertoire was sequenced with immunoSEQ multiplex PCR; TCRdb's copy has only in-frame clones and lacks some. Among about 190,000 clones, 60% to 80% were seen once, and the ten largest hold 1.6%. What was sequenced was PBMCs. These receptors were collected from a woman between 18 and 29 years old in good health and CMV-seronegative.

The chain carries TRBV28 and TRBJ1-2, with a possible D match to TRBD1 (5 bases). The germline CDR1 and CDR2 sequences are MDHEN and SYDVKM. The CDR3 loop spans 13 amino acids. V lost 3 bases to trimming and J lost 6 bases, with 11 bases between them. CDR3 residues: CASSFRRVHGYTF. For the CDR3, the DNA is TGTGCCAGCAGTTTTCGCAGGGTGCATGGCTACACCTTC.

This clone was recorded once. This chain connects TRBV29-1 to TRBJ2-5, with a weak D call TRBD1 (5 bases). The assigned J gene may be wrong: the sequence end matches TRBJ2-7 better. The V gene's germline CDR1 is SQVTM and CDR2 ANQGSEA. This CDR3 contains 11 residues. The CDR3: CSVLGAYEQYF. The CDR3 coding sequence is TGCAGCGTATTAGGGGCCTACGAGCAGTACTTC.

The chain combines TRBV10-1 with TRBJ2-1; 11 positions match TRBD2. J gave up 11 bases and V 6 bases, and 9 bases lay outside the gene matches. Germline V gives CDR1 WNHNN, CDR2 SYGVQD (reference sequence). This CDR3 contains 14 residues. DNA for the CDR3: TGCGCCAGCAGCAAGACTAGCGGGGATCGTCAGCAGTTCTTC. It specifies CASSKTSGDRQQFF.

The rearrangement uses TRBV7-9 and TRBJ1-2; 7 positions match TRBD1. Germline V gene sequence: CDR1 SEHNR, CDR2 FQNEAQ (reference sequence). V gave up 2 bases and J gave up 4 bases; unmatched junction bases: 4. This CDR3 has 14 amino acids. CDR3 residues: CASSLSTGVYGYTF. The CDR3 nucleotides are TGTGCCAGCAGCTTATCTACAGGGGTCTATGGCTACACCTTC.

The sample holds a few counts of this clone. This chain uses TRBV27 with TRBJ1-1; D not certain. CDR1 is MNHEY, CDR2 SMNVEV, per germline (reference sequence). The CDR3 totals 13 residues. Deletions cut 6 bases from V and 6 bases from J, with 14 bases between. In DNA form, the CDR3 reads TGTGCCAGCAGCTTTACGTTGGGCTCTGAAGCTTTCTTT. Amino acid sequence: CASSFTLGSEAFF.

This chain links TRBV14 with TRBJ2-7; unclear D gene. CDR1 is SGHDN and CDR2 is FVKESK in the germline V gene. V was cut by 0 bases and J by 4 bases, with 13 bases left in between. This CDR3 has 15 amino acids. The CDR3 loop is CASSQEAFVKYEQYF. CDR3 nucleotides: TGTGCCAGCAGCCAAGAAGCGTTTGTGAAGTACGAGCAGTACTTC. The whole variable domain, remainder taken from reference TRBV14 and TRBJ2-7, is EAGVTQFPSHSVIEKGQTVTLRCDPISGHDNLYWYRRVMGKEIKFLLHFVKESKQDESGMPNNRFLAERTGGTYSTLKVQPAELEDSGVYFCASSQEAFVKYEQYFGPGTRLTVT.